The TCR beta chain under discussion was sequenced for a study of blood T cell repertoires in COVID-19. Trimming shortened V by 6 bases and J by 5 bases, and 11 bases separated the two germline ends. The germline V gene has CDR1 MNHNY and CDR2 SVGAGI (reference sequence). This CDR3 is 13 amino acids long. Original processing notes: Counts of nucleated cells, estimated from reference gene primer amplification, were obtained. Profiling relied on immunoSEQ multiplex PCR, and the TCRdb table lists in-frame clones only, not all of them. V, J and clone size are those of that table, while D and trimming were read from the DNA. The data contain 200,000 to 250,000 clones, roughly 84% of them seen just once; the ten biggest clones take up 3.6%.

The clonotype comes from a woman of 80 years or more with acute or convalescent COVID-19. Specimen: peripheral blood. The chain carries TRBV6-6 and TRBJ1-5, with a possible D match to TRBD1 (6 bases). CDR3 DNA sequence: TGTGCCAGCAGCGAGGACAGTTATCAGCCCCAGCATTTT. It is translated as CASSEDSYQPQHF.